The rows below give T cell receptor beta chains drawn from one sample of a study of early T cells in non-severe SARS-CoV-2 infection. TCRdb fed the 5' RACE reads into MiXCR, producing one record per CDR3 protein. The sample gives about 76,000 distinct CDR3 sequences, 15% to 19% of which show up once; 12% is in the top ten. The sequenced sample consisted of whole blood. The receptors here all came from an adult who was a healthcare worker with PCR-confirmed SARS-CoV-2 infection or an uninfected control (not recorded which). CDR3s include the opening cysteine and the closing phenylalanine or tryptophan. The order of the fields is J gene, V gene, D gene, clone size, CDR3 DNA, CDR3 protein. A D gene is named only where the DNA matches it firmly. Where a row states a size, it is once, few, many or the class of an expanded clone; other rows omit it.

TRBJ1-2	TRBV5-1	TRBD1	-	TGCGCCAGCAGCCCGGACAGGCCCACGGACTATGGCTACACCTTC	CASSPDRPTDYGYTF
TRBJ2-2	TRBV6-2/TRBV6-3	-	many	TGTGCCAGCACTCGAGGCACCGGGGAGCTGTTTTTT	CASTRGTGELFF
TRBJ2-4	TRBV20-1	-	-	TGCAGTGCTAGATCCGGCATGCTGCCAGCCCGGAACACCAAAAACATTCAGTACTTC	CSARSGMLPARNTKNIQYF
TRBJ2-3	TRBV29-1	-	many	TGCAGCGTTGAAGGTCATACGCAGTATTTT	CSVEGHTQYF
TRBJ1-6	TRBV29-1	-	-	TGCAGCGTTGCCTTCGGCCCTAATTCACCCCTCCACTTT	CSVAFGPNSPLHF
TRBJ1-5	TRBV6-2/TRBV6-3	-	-	TGTGCCAGCAGTTACGGCAGGGGCAAGAATCAGCCCCAGCATTTT	CASSYGRGKNQPQHF
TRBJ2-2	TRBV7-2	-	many	TGTGCCAGCAGCCCGAGACAGGGAGGAACCGGGGAGCTGTTTTTT	CASSPRQGGTGELFF
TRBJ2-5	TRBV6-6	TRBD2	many	TGTGCCAGCAGCTTAAGCGGGGGGCAAGAGACCCAGTACTTC	CASSLSGGQETQYF
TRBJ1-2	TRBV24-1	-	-	TGTGCCACCAGTGATTTTAACAGGAACTATGGCTACACCTTC	CATSDFNRNYGYTF
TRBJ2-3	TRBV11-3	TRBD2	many	TGTGCCAGCAGCCTCGGACTAGCCCCTGGCACAGATACGCAGTATTTT	CASSLGLAPGTDTQYF
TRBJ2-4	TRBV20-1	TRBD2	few	TGCAGTGCTAGGGTACTAGCGCAGGCCAAAAACATTCAGTACTTC	CSARVLAQAKNIQYF
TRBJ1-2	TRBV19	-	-	TGTGCCAGTAGTCCCTACCCCCGTTGGAGGGACGGCTACACCTTC	CASSPYPRWRDGYTF
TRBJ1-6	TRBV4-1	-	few	TGCGCCAGCAGCCAAGTGTACCCCGAGGCTTTCGATTCACCCCTCCACTTT	CASSQVYPEAFDSPLHF
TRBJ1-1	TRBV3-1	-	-	TGTGCCAGCAGCCAAGAGGCGGGTCGGACTGAAGCTTTCTTT	CASSQEAGRTEAFF
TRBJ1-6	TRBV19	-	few	TGTGCCAGTAGCCCGACGAGACTATCAGATTCACCCCTCCACTTT	CASSPTRLSDSPLHF
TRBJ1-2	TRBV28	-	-	TGTGCCACCCGGTCTGGGGGGGGCGACGTCAGCTATGGCTACACCTTC	CATRSGGGDVSYGYTF
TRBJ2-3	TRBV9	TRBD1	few	TGTGCCAGCAGCGCATGGGGACGTCGGGACAGGGCTTCGCATACGCAGTATTTT	CASSAWGRRDRASHTQYF
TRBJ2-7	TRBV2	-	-	TGTGCCAGTTCCGGGCTCCACTACGAGCAGTACTTC	CASSGLHYEQYF
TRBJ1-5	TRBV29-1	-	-	TGCAGCGTTGGTGGACGCAATCAGCCCCAGCATTTT	CSVGGRNQPQHF
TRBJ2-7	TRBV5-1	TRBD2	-	TGCGCCAGCAGCTACGGACTAGCGGGAGGGCGGTACGAGCAGTACTTC	CASSYGLAGGRYEQYF
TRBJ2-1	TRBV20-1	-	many	TGCAGTGCTAGAGATAGGCTAGCGCCCTACAATGAGCAGTTCTTC	CSARDRLAPYNEQFF
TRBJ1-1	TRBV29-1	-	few	TGCAGCGTTGAACCATTCGAAAGGACAACCGGGAACCACCGGGGCAACACTGAAGCTTTCTTT	CSVEPFERTTGNHRGNTEAFF
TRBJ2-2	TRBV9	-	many	TGTGCCAGCAGCGTCCGACTAAACGGGGAGCTGTTTTTT	CASSVRLNGELFF
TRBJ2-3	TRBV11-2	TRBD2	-	TGTGCCAGCAGCTTAGGGCGGGGGGGCCCAAATACGCAGTATTTT	CASSLGRGGPNTQYF
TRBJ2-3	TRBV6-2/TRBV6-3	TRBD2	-	TGTGCCAGCAGTCCGAATCTAGCGGGAGGGCCGCCAGATACGCAGTATTTT	CASSPNLAGGPPDTQYF
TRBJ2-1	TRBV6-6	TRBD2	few	TGTGCCAGCAGTTCCCTAGCGGGAGGTTACAATGAGCAGTTCTTC	CASSSLAGGYNEQFF
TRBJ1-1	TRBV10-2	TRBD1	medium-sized	TGCGCCAGCAGTGGCATAATACAGGGGGCGAGGACTGAAGCTTTCTTT	CASSGIIQGARTEAFF
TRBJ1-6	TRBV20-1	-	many	TGCAGTGCTAGAGGGGAAGCCCTCAATTCACCCCTCCACTTT	CSARGEALNSPLHF
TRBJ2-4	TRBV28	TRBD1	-	TGTGCCAGCAGTTTATTGCGTCGAGGGGGCCTAGCCAAAAACATTCAGTACTTC	CASSLLRRGGLAKNIQYF
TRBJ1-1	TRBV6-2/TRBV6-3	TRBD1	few	TGTGCCAGCAGTTACGCAGGGGGTCCCAACACTGAAGCTTTCTTT	CASSYAGGPNTEAFF
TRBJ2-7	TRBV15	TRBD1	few	TGTGCCACCAGCAGAAGGGACAGGGTGGGCGAGCAGTACTTC	CATSRRDRVGEQYF
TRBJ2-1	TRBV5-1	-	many	TGCGCCAGCAGCTTGGATGGGGTCTCCTACAATGAGCAGTTCTTC	CASSLDGVSYNEQFF
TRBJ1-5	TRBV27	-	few	TGTGCCAGTACTAAAGGGTGGGGGGCGAATCAGCCCCAGCATTTT	CASTKGWGANQPQHF
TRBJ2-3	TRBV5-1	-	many	TGCGCCAGCAGCTTAGCACAGGGAAGCACAGATACGCAGTATTTT	CASSLAQGSTDTQYF
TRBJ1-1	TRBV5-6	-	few	TGTGCCAGCAGCTTGGTGGGGCTGGGTGAAGCTTTCTTT	CASSLVGLGEAFF
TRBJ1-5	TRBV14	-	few	TGTGCCAGCAGCCTCACAGGCGACCCTAATCAGCCCCAGCATTTT	CASSLTGDPNQPQHF
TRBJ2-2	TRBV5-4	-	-	TGTGCCAGCAGCGGGGCGGAACCCACCGGGGAGCTGTTTTTT	CASSGAEPTGELFF
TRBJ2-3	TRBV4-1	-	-	TGCGCCAGCAGCCAAGTAAGGGGCACAGATACGCAGTATTTT	CASSQVRGTDTQYF
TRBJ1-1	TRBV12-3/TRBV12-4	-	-	TGTGCCAGCAGTTTAGCAGGGATCGTTGGGGACACTGAAGCTTTCTTT	CASSLAGIVGDTEAFF
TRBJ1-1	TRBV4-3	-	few	TGCGCCAGCAGCCAAAAAACAGGGACTGAAGCTTTCTTT	CASSQKTGTEAFF
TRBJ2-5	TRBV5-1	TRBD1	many	TGCGCCACCCGCCCCTCTGACAGGGCAGGGGCAGAGACCCAGTACTTC	CATRPSDRAGAETQYF